Presented here are 26 T cell receptor beta chains from one specimen sequenced in a study of blood T cell repertoires in COVID-19. The assay was immunoSEQ multiplex PCR, and TCRdb's table has in-frame clones only and misses some. The sample consists of around 240,000 clones, approximately 83% of them appearing once. Sequencing was done on a sample of peripheral blood. These receptors came from a woman in her twenties or thirties who had recovered from COVID-19.

The CDR3 here is CASSPRQGSNYGYTF. The CDR3 DNA reads TGTGCCAGCAGCCCCCGACAGGGTTCTAACTATGGCTACACCTTC. V gene TRBV7-2 combines with J gene TRBJ1-2, with 7 bases fitting TRBD1. Germline trimming cut 5 bases from V and 0 bases from J; bases unmatched to any gene: 6. This CDR3 spans 15 amino acids. Germline values: CDR1 SGHTA, CDR2 FQGNSA. The variable domain in full, with the rest retrieved from reference TRBV7-2 and TRBJ1-2, is GAGVSQSPSNKVTEKGKDVELRCDPISGHTALYWYRQSLGQGLEFLIYFQGNSAPDKSGLPSDRFSAERTGGSVSTLTIQRTQQEDSAVYLCASSPRQGSNYGYTFGSGTRLTVV.

This chain connects TRBV7-9 to TRBJ2-5; no clear D gene. Germline CDR1 reads SEHNR; CDR2 reads FQNEAQ (reference sequence). V was cut by 5 bases and J by 5 bases, with 9 bases left in between. The CDR3 has 12 amino acids. CDR3 sequence: CASSPGWETQYF. CDR3 nucleotides: TGTGCCAGCAGCCCCGGTTGGGAGACCCAGTACTTC.

The chain combines TRBV6-2 or TRBV6-3 with TRBJ2-3; 7 nucleotides match TRBD2. Per germline, CDR1 MNHEY and CDR2 SVGEGT. V gave up 6 bases and J gave up 2 bases; unmatched junction bases: 5. There are 14 residues in the CDR3. CDR3 protein: CASSRLAPTDTQYF. In DNA form, the CDR3 reads TGTGCCAGCAGCAGACTAGCACCCACAGATACGCAGTATTTT.

The rearrangement uses TRBV3-1 (or the pseudogene TRBV3-2) and TRBJ2-1, with 8 bases aligning to TRBD2. V shed 0 bases, J shed 2 bases, and the junction held 9 bases outside the gene matches. CDR3 length: 18 residues. Germline V gene lookup returns CDR1 LGHDT and CDR2 YNNKEL (reference sequence). CDR3 sequence (DNA): TGTGCCAGCAGCCAAGATGTTAGCGGGGCTGGCACCTACAATGAGCAGTTCTTC. Translating gives CASSQDVSGAGTYNEQFF.

The chain uses TRBV6-5 and TRBJ2-5; TRBD1 agrees at 10 bases. The germline V gene has CDR1 MNHEY and CDR2 SVGAGI. Unmatched junction bases numbered 3, after V lost 6 bases and J lost 2 bases. The CDR3 extends over 14 amino acids. The CDR3 DNA is TGTGCCAGCAGGGAGGACAGGGGGCAAGAGACCCAGTACTTC. Translation: CASREDRGQETQYF.

In its sample, this clone was seen once. The chain combines TRBV7-9 with TRBJ2-1; TRBD2 matches at 10 bases. Germline values: CDR1 SEHNR, CDR2 FQNEAQ (reference sequence). This CDR3 has 17 residues. Germline trimming cut 1 base from V and 1 base from J; bases unmatched to any gene: 4. CDR3 coding DNA: TGTGCCAGCAGCTTAGGATCACTAGCGGGGTCCTACAATGAGCAGTTCTTC. Protein sequence: CASSLGSLAGSYNEQFF.

The chain combines TRBV5-1 with TRBJ1-1; unclear D gene. CDR1 and CDR2 (germline): SGHRS, YFSETQ. The CDR3 is 13 amino acids. V was trimmed by 2 bases and J by 1 base, leaving 6 bases between them. CDR3 sequence reads: CASSFGSNTEAFF. For the CDR3, the DNA is TGCGCCAGCAGCTTTGGCTCGAACACTGAAGCTTTCTTT.

This clone was seen once. J is TRBJ2-1 and V is TRBV7-8, with 8 bases lining up with TRBD2. The CDR3 spans 16 residues. Germline V gives CDR1 SGHVS, CDR2 FQNEAQ. The trim removed 4 bases at V and 4 bases at J, leaving 9 bases unmatched. As DNA, the CDR3 is TGTGCCAGCAGCTCCTATAGCGGGGTGGAGTACAATGAGCAGTTCTTC. Translating gives CASSSYSGVEYNEQFF.

The chain is built from TRBV5-6 and TRBJ1-1, with TRBD1 as a possible D gene (5 bases). V lost 6 bases and J 0 bases, leaving 12 bases between the germline ends. CDR1 and CDR2 from the germline V gene are SGHDT and YYEEEE. The CDR3 consists of 14 residues. CDR3 sequence (DNA): TGTGCCAGCACTGGGGCGCGGATGAACACTGAAGCTTTCTTT. This sequence encodes CASTGARMNTEAFF.

The rearrangement links TRBV24-1 to TRBJ2-5; 9 bases match TRBD1. This CDR3 has 15 amino acids. The germline CDR1 and CDR2 sequences are KGHDR and SFDVKD. J gave up 2 bases and V 4 bases, and 4 bases lay outside the gene matches. The CDR3 is CATSDRQGGQETQYF. In DNA form, the CDR3 reads TGTGCCACCAGTGACCGACAGGGGGGTCAAGAGACCCAGTACTTC.

In its sample, this clone was seen once. The chain combines TRBV9 with TRBJ2-3; D is perhaps TRBD1 (7 bases). The germline V gene has CDR1 SGDLS and CDR2 YYNGEE. The CDR3 sequence is 17 residues long. Between the trimmed V and J ends, which lost 0 bases and 5 bases, there was a span of 19 bases. For the CDR3, the DNA is TGTGCCAGCAGCGTAGTTGGAGGGGGCGCTTCATTAGATACGCAGTATTTT. It translates to CASSVVGGGASLDTQYF.

V gene TRBV19 combines with J gene TRBJ2-2, with TRBD2 identical over 15 bases. Germline V gene sequence: CDR1 LNHDA, CDR2 SQIVND (reference sequence). The CDR3 loop spans 19 amino acids. V gave up 7 bases and J gave up 4 bases; unmatched junction bases: 13. The CDR3 sequence: CASTGLAGGPRRGTGELFF. Here the CDR3 DNA reads TGTGCCAGTACCGGACTAGCGGGGGGGCCGCGTCGTGGCACCGGGGAGCTGTTTTTT. The full variable domain, with the rest looked up from reference TRBV19 and TRBJ2-2, is DGGITQSPKYLFRKEGQNVTLSCEQNLNHDAMYWYRQDPGQGLRLIYYSQIVNDFQKGDIAEGYSVSREKKESFPLTVTSAQKNPTAFYLCASTGLAGGPRRGTGELFFGEGSRLTVL.

This CDR3 reads CASSLGGTENYGYTF. The CDR3 bases are TGTGCCAGCAGCTTAGGCGGGACTGAGAACTATGGCTACACCTTC. V is TRBV13 and J is TRBJ1-2, with TRBD1 as a possible D gene (5 bases). V dropped 0 bases and J dropped 2 bases, with 10 bases sitting between them. The germline CDR1 and CDR2 sequences are PRHDT and FYEKMQ (reference sequence). The CDR3 loop spans 15 amino acids.

This rearrangement joins TRBV5-6 to TRBJ1-2, with TRBD1 matching 8 bases. With 4 bases clipped from V and 6 bases from J, the junction kept 2 bases outside the gene matches. The V gene's germline CDR1 is SGHDT and CDR2 YYEEEE. The CDR3 is 12 amino acids. In DNA, the CDR3 is TGTGCCAGCAGCAAGGACAGGGATGGCTACACCTTC. Translating gives CASSKDRDGYTF.

The chain carries TRBV5-1 and TRBJ2-1; 8 bases agree with TRBD1. V gave up 0 bases and J gave up 4 bases; unmatched junction bases: 9. This CDR3 comprises 17 residues. Germline V lookup: CDR1 SGHRS, CDR2 YFSETQ. CDR3 sequence reads: CASSLEMVGTGYNEQFF. The CDR3 coding sequence is TGCGCCAGCAGCTTGGAAATGGTAGGGACAGGTTACAATGAGCAGTTCTTC.

This chain links TRBV7-2 with TRBJ1-4; a possible D gene is TRBD1 (6 bases). There are 15 residues in the CDR3. Deletions cut 1 base from V and 8 bases from J, with 14 bases between. Germline lookup yields CDR1 SGHTA and CDR2 FQGNSA. CDR3 in amino acids: CASSLGTLRGEKLFF. The DNA for the CDR3 is TGTGCCAGCAGCTTAGGGACCCTCAGGGGCGAAAAACTGTTTTTT.

This CDR3 is CASSQGRTSSYEQYF. The CDR3 DNA is TGCGCCAGCAGCCAAGGCAGGACTAGCTCCTACGAGCAGTACTTC. This rearrangement joins TRBV4-3 to TRBJ2-7; 7 bases are a match to TRBD2. CDR3 length: 15 amino acids. CDR1 is LGHNA and CDR2 is YSLEER in the germline V gene. V lost 1 base and J lost 0; bases outside the gene matches: 3.

The chain uses TRBV27 and TRBJ1-1; D remains ambiguous. Germline assignment: CDR1 MNHEY and CDR2 SMNVEV (reference sequence). The V end lost 5 bases, the J end lost 3 bases, and 16 bases lay between the germline ends. There are 15 residues in the CDR3. In DNA, the CDR3 is TGTGCCAGCAGTCCGACGTGGTGGAGGTACACTGAAGCTTTCTTT. This sequence encodes CASSPTWWRYTEAFF.

Concerning this clone itself: This sample includes further DNA sequences coding for the same CDR3. The chain joins TRBV10-3 to TRBJ2-7, with D perhaps matching TRBD1 (6 bases). CDR3 length equals 14 residues. The V gene's germline CDR1 is ENHRY and CDR2 SYGVKD. V dropped 3 bases and J dropped 3 bases, with 12 bases sitting between them. This CDR3 reads CAISESGQDYEQYF. The CDR3 coding sequence is TGTGCCATCAGTGAATCGGGACAAGACTACGAGCAGTACTTC.

The sample holds a few counts of this clone. The same CDR3 is also encoded by other DNA sequences in this sample. The V gene is TRBV12-3 or TRBV12-4, the J gene TRBJ2-7, with TRBD2 matching over 11 bases. This CDR3 is 13 amino acids long. Trimming cost V 5 bases and J 4 bases; bases outside gene matches: 1. In nucleotides, the CDR3 is TGTGCCAGCAGTCCTAGCGGGGGGTACGAGCAGTACTTC. It is translated as CASSPSGGYEQYF.

This chain connects TRBV7-9 to TRBJ2-2, with unresolved D. The germline V gene has CDR1 SEHNR and CDR2 FQNEAQ (reference sequence). CDR3 length equals 14 residues. V was shortened by 3 bases and J by 1 base, with 6 bases between the two germline ends. The CDR3 sequence: CASSLGLNTGELFF. The CDR3 coding sequence is TGTGCCAGCAGCTTGGGCCTGAACACCGGGGAGCTGTTTTTT.

In this sample, this clone turned up once. V gene TRBV9 combines with J gene TRBJ2-1, with 10 nucleotides matching TRBD2. The CDR3 runs to 15 residues. The germline V gene encodes CDR1 SGDLS and CDR2 YYNGEE. V trimming: 0 bases; J trimming: 8 bases; junction bases outside the gene matches: 5. For the CDR3, the DNA is TGTGCCAGCAGCGTAGTAGCGGGGGGCCAGGATGAGCAGTTCTTC. Translating gives CASSVVAGGQDEQFF. The complete variable domain, with remaining parts taken from reference TRBV9 and TRBJ2-1, reads DSGVTQTPKHLITATGQRVTLRCSPRSGDLSVYWYQQSLDQGLQFLIQYYNGEERAKGNILERFSAQQFPDLHSELNLSSLELGDSALYFCASSVVAGGQDEQFFGPGTRLTVL.

This clone came up once. CDR3 DNA sequence: TGCGCCAGCAGCGACAAGAGCTCCTACAATGAGCAGTTCTTC. This gives the protein CASSDKSSYNEQFF. The V and J genes are TRBV5-1 and TRBJ2-1; D gene uncertain. The length of the CDR3 is 14 residues. V was shortened by 4 bases and J by 0 bases, with 8 bases between the two germline ends. Germline CDR1 reads SGHRS; CDR2 reads YFSETQ.

This chain joins TRBV13 and TRBJ2-5; a possible D gene is TRBD2 (5 bases). The CDR3 is made up of 14 amino acids. The ends were cut back, 0 bases at V and 4 bases at J, with 9 bases in the middle. The germline V gene encodes CDR1 PRHDT and CDR2 FYEKMQ (reference sequence). CDR3: CASSLGLAGETQYF. The CDR3 bases are TGTGCCAGCAGCTTAGGTCTAGCCGGAGAGACCCAGTACTTC.

Note on this clone: The sample contains more than one DNA sequence encoding this CDR3. This chain links TRBV5-4 with TRBJ2-3; 8 bases align to TRBD2. Germline CDR1 reads SGHNT; CDR2 reads YYREEE (reference sequence). The V segment lost 0 bases and the J segment 0 bases; nucleotides outside the gene matches: 0. This CDR3 is 15 amino acids long. CDR3 in amino acids: CASSLVAGSTDTQYF. CDR3 nucleotide sequence: TGTGCCAGCAGCTTGGTAGCGGGAAGCACAGATACGCAGTATTTT.

The CDR3 sequence: CSVGENTQYF. CDR3 bases: TGCAGCGTTGGGGAGAATACGCAGTATTTT. The V and J genes are TRBV29-1 and TRBJ2-3, with D maybe TRBD2 (5 bases). Trimming shortened V by 4 bases and J by 7 bases, and 6 bases separated the two germline ends. Germline CDR1 reads SQVTM; CDR2 reads ANQGSEA. CDR3 length: 10 residues.